The text below deals with one T cell receptor beta chain. The target antigen is unknown. The PCR was carried out with 60 Vbeta primers and 13 Jbeta primers. Authors' methods: There were about 88 million unique TCR beta chains by a later count, and approximately 11 million of them were shared. Profiled with immunoSEQ multiplex PCR; TCRdb holds only in-frame clones, not every one. V and J calls and clone size follow that table, whereas D and trimming were derived from the DNA. Altogether 170,000 or so clones are present, 70% to 80% being singletons, with the ten largest covering about 2.7%. Trimming removed 1 base from V and 3 bases from J, with 8 bases in between. The CDR3 runs 14 residues. Germline V gene lookup returns CDR1 MNHEY and CDR2 SVGAGI. The entry originates in a study of cytomegalovirus exposure and HLA in healthy donors. Study-wide points: There were around 160 TCR beta chains listed as cytomegalovirus-associated. Later analysis associated a missense DCLRE1C variant with TCR beta V- and J-gene trimming.

The sequence came from a male donor in good health and CMV-seronegative. The chain links TRBV6-5 to TRBJ2-3, with TRBD2 as a possible D gene (5 bases). Sequencing was performed on PBMCs. The CDR3 region has the DNA TGTGCCAGCAGTTACTTTGAGGGAACAGATACGCAGTATTTT. Its translation: CASSYFEGTDTQYF.